The rows below give T cell receptor beta chains drawn from one sample of a study of blood T cell repertoires in COVID-19. Repertoires were generated with immunoSEQ multiplex PCR, while TCRdb's copy carries only in-frame clones and drops some. The sample holds tens of thousands of clones, approximately 79% seen once. The sample consisted of peripheral blood. The receptors stem from a man between 70 and 80 years old with COVID-19, enrolled during active disease. Both conserved end residues are part of each CDR3. The D gene is left open where the match is weak. Where a row states a size, it is once, few, many or the class of an expanded clone; other rows omit it.

>TRBJ2-1|TRBD2|TRBV19|NA
TGTGCCAGTAGTATCGTGGGTAGCGGGATTTCTAATGAGCAGTTCTTC
CASSIVGSGISNEQFF
>TRBJ2-7|TRBD1|TRBV28|NA
TGTGCCAGCAGTTTACTTGGAGTTCCCGGGACAGAGGACTACGAGCAGTACTTC
CASSLLGVPGTEDYEQYF
>TRBJ2-1|TRBD2|TRBV18|NA
TGTGCCAGCTCACCAGCTAGCGGACTATACAATGAGCAGTTCTTC
CASSPASGLYNEQFF
>TRBJ1-1|TRBD1|TRBV19|few
TGTGCCAGTAGTACCCGACAGGGTTGGACTGAAGCTTTCTTT
CASSTRQGWTEAFF
>TRBJ1-5|TRBD1|TRBV6-5|NA
TGTGCCAGCAGACCCAGGACAGGAGGGGATCAGCCCCAGCATTTT
CASRPRTGGDQPQHF
>TRBJ2-7|TRBD2|TRBV6-5|NA
TGTGCCAGCAGTTCCGGGACTAGCGTTTTGGTTCGGTACTTC
CASSSGTSVLVRYF
>TRBJ1-1|NA|TRBV27|many
TGTGCCACCTCCGAGGGCAGGATGAACACTGAAGCTTTCTTT
CATSEGRMNTEAFF
>TRBJ2-1|TRBD2|TRBV9|NA
TGTGCCAGCAGCGGGGGACTAGGGTCCTACAATGAGCAGTTCTTC
CASSGGLGSYNEQFF
>TRBJ1-1|NA|TRBV20-1|NA
TGCAGCGCCCGCGGGAACACTGAAGCTTTCTTT
CSARGNTEAFF
>TRBJ1-6|NA|TRBV9|few
TGTGCCAGCAGCGTAGACGGGGGGGCGGATTCACCCCTCCACTTT
CASSVDGGADSPLHF
>TRBJ2-1|TRBD1|TRBV19|few
TGTGCCAGTAGTTTTTACGGGACAGGGGGCAGGGATGAGCAGTTCTTC
CASSFYGTGGRDEQFF
>TRBJ2-7|TRBD1|TRBV4-1|NA
TGCGCCAGCAGCCAAGTGGGGGACAGGGTCTACGAGCAGTACTTC
CASSQVGDRVYEQYF